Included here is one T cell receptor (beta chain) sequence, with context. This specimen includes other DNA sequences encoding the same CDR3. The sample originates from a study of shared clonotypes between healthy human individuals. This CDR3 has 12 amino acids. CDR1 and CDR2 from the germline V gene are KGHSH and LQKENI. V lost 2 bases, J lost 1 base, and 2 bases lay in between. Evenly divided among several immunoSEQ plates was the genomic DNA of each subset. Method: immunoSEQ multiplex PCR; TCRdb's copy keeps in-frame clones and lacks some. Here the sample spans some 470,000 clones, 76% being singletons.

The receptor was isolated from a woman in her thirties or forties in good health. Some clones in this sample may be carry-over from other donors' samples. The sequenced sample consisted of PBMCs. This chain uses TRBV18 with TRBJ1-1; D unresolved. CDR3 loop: CASSPGNTEAFF. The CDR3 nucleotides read TGTGCCAGCTCACCAGGGAACACTGAAGCTTTCTTT.